Listed here is a single T cell receptor (beta chain). Researchers ran the PCR with 60 Vbeta and 13 Jbeta primers. Assay used: immunoSEQ multiplex PCR; TCRdb lists only in-frame clones, some missing. This sample carries over 110,000 clones, around 73% of them seen once, and the ten largest clones take roughly 2.9%. The sample originates from a study of cytomegalovirus exposure and HLA in healthy donors. This CDR3 has 19 amino acids. The sequencing input was PBMCs. The chain joins TRBV1 to TRBJ2-3; the tabulated D call, TRBD2, remains unverified against the DNA. TRBV1 is a pseudogene locus. This clonotype was obtained from a female donor in good health and CMV-seronegative. The CDR3 here is CTSSLGTSGRVPRADTQYF. In DNA, the CDR3 is TGCACCAGCAGCCTTGGGACTAGCGGGAGGGTACCCCGCGCAGATACGCAGTATTTT.